This TCR beta chain was recovered during a study of blood T cell repertoires in COVID-19. The ends lost 6 bases at V and 6 bases at J; junction bases unmatched: 7. The CDR3 spans 15 residues. Germline V CDR1 and CDR2: SNHLY, FYNNEI. The data were produced by immunoSEQ multiplex PCR, yet TCRdb's version contains in-frame clones alone and is incomplete. Counted here are about 84,000 clones, 60% to 85% occurring once; the ten biggest clones make up approximately 6.8%. Only a few counts were recorded for this clone. The V and J genes are TRBV2 and TRBJ1-4; 10 bases map to TRBD1. The TCR was taken from a man aged 65-85 years with acute or convalescent COVID-19. Sequencing was done on a sample of peripheral blood. The CDR3 loop is CASSHSGTGDEKLFF. DNA of the CDR3: TGTGCCAGCAGCCACTCCGGGACAGGGGATGAAAAACTGTTTTTT.